What follows is one T cell receptor (beta chain) and its context. Its antigen is not known. These data are taken from a study of cytomegalovirus exposure and HLA in healthy donors. Regarding the study as a whole: Further analysis, carried out later, found HLA-associated TCR beta chains more clonally expanded than equally common other chains. Relative to the approximately 630-donor mean, N-insertions were reportedly fewer in an Asian-associated ancestry cluster in a later analysis. Reports indicate that TCR beta sequences accurately predicted the HLA-A and HLA-B alleles of most subjects. The likely explanation for a cluster of highly shared sequence variants was sequencing artifact.

In the PCR, 60 Vbeta and 13 Jbeta primers were used. Sequencing was performed with immunoSEQ multiplex PCR; in TCRdb, only in-frame clones are kept and a portion is missing. The table records about 200,000 clones, 70% to 85% of them present only once. The CDR3 is made up of 14 amino acids. Looked up from germline, CDR1 is MNHNS and CDR2 is SASEGT. V shed 2 bases and J shed 7 bases, with 12 bases lying between them. The sequence was collected from a girl aged 2-10 years in good health and CMV-seronegative. The chain carries TRBV6-1 and TRBJ1-5, with a weak D call TRBD1 (5 bases). The sequenced sample consisted of PBMCs. This chain's CDR3 is CASSEWGREQPQHF. CDR3 nucleotide sequence: TGTGCCAGCAGTGAATGGGGCAGGGAACAGCCCCAGCATTTT.